This record concerns one T cell receptor (beta chain) sequence. Its antigen is undetermined. The source of the sample is a study of T cell responses to AZD1222 COVID-19 vaccine. V was cut by 0 bases and J by 2 bases, with 11 bases left in between. The CDR3 is 15 residues long. Per germline, CDR1 SGHNT and CDR2 YYREEE (reference sequence). Whole-study findings and limits: Baseline antibody screening turned up just six seropositive AZD1222 recipients. Distributed over spike, vaccine-associated CD4 TCRs predominated at 160-218 and 743-854.

The table came from immunoSEQ multiplex PCR; TCRdb's copy has only in-frame clones and leaves some out. The sample has 80,000 or so clones, over 75% seen once. The rearrangement uses TRBV5-4 and TRBJ1-2; D ambiguous. The sample in question was peripheral blood, obtained on day 0 of MenACWY control vaccination. The receptor comes from an adult in good health. CDR3 residues: CASSLGSALNYGYTF. In nucleotides, the CDR3 is TGTGCCAGCAGCTTGGGATCAGCCTTAAACTATGGCTACACCTTC.